There are many counts of the clone carrying this T cell receptor beta chain. Its antigen is as yet unknown. These data are taken from a study of human T cells and chemical hapten exposure. Study results and caveats: Sensitizing to DPC left TCRs with a frequency above 1 in 1000 unaltered. Relative to controls, expanded TCRs formed significantly more large CDR3 similarity clusters.

Noted time point: pre-sensitization, week 0. The treatment is: therapeutic diphenylcyclopropenone sensitization with weekly scalp DPC. TCRdb ran MiXCR on the RACE reads and lists one entry per CDR3 protein. Of around 350,000 distinct CDR3 sequences listed, 5% to 6.5% are singletons. This CDR3 is 14 amino acids long. Trimming pared 8 bases from V and 2 bases from J, leaving 13 bases between. Per the germline V gene, CDR1 is MNHEY and CDR2 is SVGAGI. The specimen was whole blood, collected in connection with sensitization to the hapten diphenylcyclopropenone (DPC). This chain uses TRBV6-5 with TRBJ1-5, with D hard to call. The source of this sequence is a woman younger than 30 with alopecia areata. Some clones in this sample may be carry-over from other donors' samples. In nucleotides, the CDR3 is TGTGCCAGCCGGACTCATGGGGGCAATCAGCCCCAGCATTTT. It translates to CASRTHGGNQPQHF.